Listed below are T cell receptor beta chains from one sample, sequenced in a study of Ad26.COV2.S vaccination and SARS-CoV-2 variants. The table came from immunoSEQ multiplex PCR; TCRdb's copy has only in-frame clones and leaves some out. The table shows a few hundred thousand clones, with approximately 89% occurring only once. Sequenced material: peripheral blood, taken in a trial of Ad26.COV2.S vaccine versus placebo. The receptors originated from a person aged 18-65 years who received the Ad26.COV2.S COVID-19 vaccine or a placebo. The CDR3 runs from the conserved cysteine through the conserved F or W. A D gene is named only where the DNA matches it firmly. Clone size, where shown, is once, few, many, or a class for clones that have expanded.

abundance | j_gene | v_gene | d_gene | CDR3nt | CDR3aa
once | TRBJ2-5 | TRBV5-1 | TRBD1 | TGCGCCAGCATCCAGGGGTGGGGACAGGGAGTCCAAGAGACCCAGTACTTC | CASIQGWGQGVQETQYF
. | TRBJ2-3 | TRBV21-1 | . | TGTGCCAGCAGCAAAGAAGGAGGAAGACTCGGGAGGGACCCTAGCACAGATACGCAGTATTTT | CASSKEGGRLGRDPSTDTQYF
. | TRBJ1-6 | TRBV5-4 | TRBD1 | TGTGCCAGCAGCTGGATGGACAGGGTTAATTCACCCCTCCACTTT | CASSWMDRVNSPLHF
once | TRBJ1-2 | TRBV28 | . | TGTGCCAGCAGTTTGACAGAGGGGTTTGGCTACACCTTC | CASSLTEGFGYTF
. | TRBJ2-5 | TRBV11-1 | TRBD2 | TGTGCCAGCAGCTCCACGGGACTAGAGGAGACCCAGTACTTC | CASSSTGLEETQYF
. | TRBJ2-7 | TRBV10-3 | . | TGTGCCATCAGATCCACAGGGTGGGGGAGTGGCGAGCAGTACTTC | CAIRSTGWGSGEQYF
. | TRBJ2-2 | TRBV29-1 | . | TGCAGCGTTGTACAGGGCCGTACCGGGGAGCTGTTTTTT | CSVVQGRTGELFF
. | TRBJ2-1 | TRBV29-1 | TRBD1 | TGCAGCGTGGAGACAGGGTCTCGGGACAATGAGCAGTTCTTC | CSVETGSRDNEQFF
. | TRBJ2-1 | TRBV6-6 | TRBD2 | TGTGCCAGCAAAAATGAGCGGGAGGGAGTCCATGAGCAGTTCTTC | CASKNEREGVHEQFF
. | TRBJ2-1 | TRBV3-1/TRBV3-2 | TRBD2 | TGTGCCAGCAGCCAAGTATCTCTGAGCGGGAGGTCGAATGAGCAGTTCTTC | CASSQVSLSGRSNEQFF
. | TRBJ2-5 | TRBV6-6 | . | TGTGCCAGCAGTTACTCGAAAGGGGGGACCCAGTACTTC | CASSYSKGGTQYF
. | TRBJ2-7 | TRBV18 | . | TGTGCCAGCAGACCGGGCGGGGTCGGCTACGAGCAGTACTTC | CASRPGGVGYEQYF
. | TRBJ1-6 | TRBV5-6 | . | TGTGCCAGCAGCTTGGGACAGAGTAATTCACCCCTCCACTTT | CASSLGQSNSPLHF
. | TRBJ1-1 | TRBV10-3 | TRBD1 | TGTGCCAGCCTGAGGGACAGGGACCAAACTGAAGCTTTCTTT | CASLRDRDQTEAFF
. | TRBJ2-7 | TRBV5-1 | . | TGCGCCAGCAGCACATTAGGGTTAGCCGAGCAGTACTTC | CASSTLGLAEQYF
. | TRBJ2-5 | TRBV4-1 | . | TGCGCCAGCAGCCAAGATTACAGGGTAGGGGAGACCCAGTACTTC | CASSQDYRVGETQYF
. | TRBJ2-1 | TRBV12-5 | TRBD2 | TGTGCTAGTGGTCTTAGCGGGAGGGTATACAATGAGCAGTTCTTC | CASGLSGRVYNEQFF
. | TRBJ2-5 | TRBV5-4 | TRBD2 | TGTGCCAGCAGCGGAAGAACGGGAGGCGGGGAGACCCAGTACTTC | CASSGRTGGGETQYF
few | TRBJ2-7 | TRBV24-1 | . | TGTGCCACCAGTGACCCCGGACGGCCGTCCGAGCAGTACTTC | CATSDPGRPSEQYF
. | TRBJ2-1 | TRBV10-1 | TRBD2 | TGCGCCAGCGGGGGTCGTAGCGGGAAAGCGGATGAGCAGTTCTTC | CASGGRSGKADEQFF
. | TRBJ1-2 | TRBV29-1 | TRBD1 | TGCAGCGTTGAAATTGCAGGGGGCAGCTATGGCTACACCTTC | CSVEIAGGSYGYTF
. | TRBJ1-2 | TRBV2 | . | TGTGCCAGCACGAGGGAGGGCTACACCTTC | CASTREGYTF
. | TRBJ1-1 | TRBV2 | . | TGTGCCAGCAGTGAAGAAGTAGCAGAACTCTTT | CASSEEVAELF
. | TRBJ2-7 | TRBV27 | TRBD2 | TGTGCCAGCAGTCGGGGACTAGCGGGAGGGCCAAGCTCCTACGAGCAGTACTTC | CASSRGLAGGPSSYEQYF
. | TRBJ2-2 | TRBV24-1 | TRBD1 | TGTGCCACCAGTGGAGGGGGCCACACCGGGGAGCTGTTTTTT | CATSGGGHTGELFF
. | TRBJ1-5 | TRBV19 | . | TGTGCCAGTAGTATGCCGAGCAGGGGCTATAGCAATCAGCCCCAGCATTTT | CASSMPSRGYSNQPQHF
few | TRBJ2-5 | TRBV7-7 | TRBD1 | TGTGCCAGCAGCTTGGCAGGGGGCTTCCAAGAGACCCAGTACTTC | CASSLAGGFQETQYF
once | TRBJ2-3 | TRBV5-6 | . | TGTGCCAGCAGCTTGGCAGATACGCAGTATTTT | CASSLADTQYF
once | TRBJ2-1 | TRBV9 | TRBD2 | TGTGCCAGCAGCGGCGGGGGAGTGGATGAGCAGTTCTTC | CASSGGGVDEQFF
. | TRBJ2-1 | TRBV9 | . | TGTGCCAGCAGCGTAAGGCCTAGCTCCTACAATGAGCAGTTCTTC | CASSVRPSSYNEQFF
. | TRBJ2-3 | TRBV30 | . | TGTGCCTGGAGCTCAACATTTACAGATACGCAGTATTTT | CAWSSTFTDTQYF
once | TRBJ1-5 | TRBV6-5 | TRBD1 | TGTGCCAGCAGTCTTAACAGGGGGCAGGATCAGCCCCAGCATTTT | CASSLNRGQDQPQHF